The rows below give T cell receptor beta chains drawn from one sample of a study of shared clonotypes between healthy human individuals. Clones were sequenced by immunoSEQ multiplex PCR, and TCRdb holds only the in-frame ones, with some missing. The table shows approximately 480,000 clones, with roughly 79% occurring only once. Sequenced sample: PBMCs. Receptors were obtained from a middle-aged woman in good health. Some clones in this sample may be carry-over from other donors' samples. CDR3s include the opening cysteine and the closing phenylalanine or tryptophan. Each record gives: clone size, V gene, D gene, J gene, CDR3 length, CDR3 protein, CDR3 DNA. The D gene is left open where the match is weak. Part of the rows lack a size; the others show once, few, many or a class for expanded clones.

size: NA
V: TRBV18
D: TRBD2
J: TRBJ2-7
length: 15
CDR3: CASSPPLAGGYEQYF
DNA: TGTGCCAGCTCACCACCTTTAGCGGGAGGTTACGAGCAGTACTTC

size: NA
V: TRBV19
D: NA
J: TRBJ1-2
length: 14
CDR3: CASSREMEDYGYTF
DNA: TGTGCCAGTAGTAGAGAGATGGAGGACTATGGCTACACCTTC

size: NA
V: TRBV5-6
D: TRBD2
J: TRBJ2-1
length: 18
CDR3: CASSLGPGVAGPYNEQFF
DNA: TGTGCCAGCAGCTTGGGCCCCGGGGTAGCGGGACCCTACAATGAGCAGTTCTTC

size: NA
V: TRBV6-6
D: TRBD1
J: TRBJ1-3
length: 15
CDR3: CASSPRGASGNTIYF
DNA: TGTGCCAGCAGTCCCAGGGGGGCCTCTGGAAACACCATATATTTT

size: NA
V: TRBV5-5
D: NA
J: TRBJ1-3
length: 15
CDR3: CASSLAGQTGNTIYF
DNA: TGTGCCAGCAGCTTGGCCGGACAGACTGGAAACACCATATATTTT

size: NA
V: TRBV30
D: NA
J: TRBJ2-5
length: 13
CDR3: CAWSVGVQETQYF
DNA: TGTGCCTGGAGTGTGGGGGTCCAAGAGACCCAGTACTTC

size: NA
V: TRBV18
D: NA
J: TRBJ2-7
length: 15
CDR3: CASSLQRTATYEQYF
DNA: TGTGCCAGCTCACTACAAAGGACAGCTACCTACGAGCAGTACTTC

size: NA
V: TRBV29-1
D: NA
J: TRBJ2-3
length: 13
CDR3: CSVEDTSTDTQYF
DNA: TGCAGCGTTGAAGATACTAGCACAGATACGCAGTATTTT

size: NA
V: TRBV6-6
D: NA
J: TRBJ2-1
length: 14
CDR3: CASRESTPYNEQFF
DNA: TGTGCCAGCAGAGAGTCCACCCCTTACAATGAGCAGTTCTTC

size: NA
V: TRBV7-9
D: NA
J: TRBJ1-1
length: 13
CDR3: CASSFGQGLEAFF
DNA: TGTGCCAGCAGCTTTGGGCAGGGCCTAGAAGCTTTCTTT

size: few
V: TRBV29-1
D: TRBD2
J: TRBJ2-7
length: 13
CDR3: CSVEVAGAGEQYF
DNA: TGCAGCGTTGAGGTAGCGGGAGCTGGCGAGCAGTACTTC

size: NA
V: TRBV5-4
D: TRBD1
J: TRBJ1-2
length: 17
CDR3: CASSSQAGGTVSRGYTF
DNA: TGTGCCAGCAGCTCTCAGGCAGGGGGAACGGTATCGAGGGGCTACACCTTC

size: few
V: TRBV7-9
D: NA
J: TRBJ1-1
length: 14
CDR3: CASSLKNMNTEAFF
DNA: TGTGCCAGCAGCTTAAAGAACATGAACACTGAAGCTTTCTTT

size: NA
V: TRBV19
D: TRBD2
J: TRBJ2-1
length: 16
CDR3: CASSTGLARSGNEQFF
DNA: TGTGCCAGTAGTACCGGACTAGCCCGGAGTGGCAATGAGCAGTTCTTC

size: NA
V: TRBV5-6
D: NA
J: TRBJ2-3
length: 14
CDR3: CASSPLDYTDTQYF
DNA: TGTGCCAGCAGCCCCCTTGACTACACAGATACGCAGTATTTT

size: NA
V: TRBV29-1
D: NA
J: TRBJ1-1
length: 13
CDR3: CSSTWGEGAEAFF
DNA: TGCAGCTCGACTTGGGGGGAAGGAGCTGAAGCTTTCTTT

size: NA
V: TRBV7-9
D: NA
J: TRBJ1-1
length: 17
CDR3: CASSLGGLNWVNTEAFF
DNA: TGTGCCAGCAGCTTAGGGGGACTCAACTGGGTCAACACTGAAGCTTTCTTT